This T cell receptor (beta chain) came from a study of tumor-infiltrating lymphocytes in primary liver carcinoma. About this clonotype itself: Its specificity is unknown.

The input was approximately 500 ng total RNA; TCR beta cDNA was made from it with a constant-region primer. Investigators got TCR beta libraries out of three nested multiplex PCR rounds, done with slightly modified ARM-PCR. MiXCR, applied by TCRdb to the multiplex PCR reads, yields one record per CDR3 protein. This table holds under 110,000 distinct CDR3 sequences, about 62% found once. General observations from the study: Overlap in tumor-adjacent and tumor-blood pairs fell below that of tumor region pairs.

Total RNA and DNA came together from roughly 20-30 mg of bulk tissue without cell sorting. Sequencing input: liver tumor tissue from sampling region 2. Subset: tumor region T2, inferior pole. The TCR comes from a woman aged 55-70 years with primary liver carcinoma and hepatitis B virus infection.

CDR3: CASSPRGGGHRELFF. CDR3 DNA sequence: TGTGCCAGCAGCCCGCGTGGGGGGGGGCACAGGGAGCTGTTTTTT. The genes are TRBV12-3 or TRBV12-4 and TRBJ2-2, with a tentative D call TRBD2 (7 bases). The CDR3 runs to 15 residues. V lost 6 bases to trimming and J lost 9 bases, with 20 bases between them.